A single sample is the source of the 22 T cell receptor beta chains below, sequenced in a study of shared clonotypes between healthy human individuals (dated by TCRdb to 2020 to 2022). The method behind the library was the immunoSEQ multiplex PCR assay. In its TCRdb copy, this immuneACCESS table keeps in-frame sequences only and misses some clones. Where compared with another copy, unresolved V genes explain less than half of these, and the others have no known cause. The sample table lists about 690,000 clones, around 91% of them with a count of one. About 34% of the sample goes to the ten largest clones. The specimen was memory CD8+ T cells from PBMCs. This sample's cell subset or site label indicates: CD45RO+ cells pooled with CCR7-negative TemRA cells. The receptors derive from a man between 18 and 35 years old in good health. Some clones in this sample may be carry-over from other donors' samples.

The CDR3 here is CASTASGVRDEQYF. The CDR3 DNA reads as TGTGCCAGCACCGCTAGCGGGGTAAGGGACGAGCAGTACTTC. V gene TRBV6-1 combines with J gene TRBJ2-7; 9 bases align to TRBD2. In germline, CDR1 is MNHNS, CDR2 SASEGT. The CDR3 runs to 14 residues. V trimming: 7 bases; J trimming: 5 bases; junction bases outside the gene matches: 9.

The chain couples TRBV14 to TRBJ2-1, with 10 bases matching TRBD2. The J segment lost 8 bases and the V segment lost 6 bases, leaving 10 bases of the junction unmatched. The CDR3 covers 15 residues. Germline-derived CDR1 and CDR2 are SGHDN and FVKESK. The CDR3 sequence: CASRTGTSAGHEQFF. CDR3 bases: TGTGCCAGCAGAACAGGGACTAGCGCTGGGCATGAGCAGTTCTTC.

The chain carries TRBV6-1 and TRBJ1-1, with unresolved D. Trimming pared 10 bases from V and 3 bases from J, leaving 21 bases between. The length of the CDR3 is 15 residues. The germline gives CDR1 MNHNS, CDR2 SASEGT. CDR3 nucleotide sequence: TGTGCCACCAGACTCCGGGCCGTTGACGACACTGAAGCTTTCTTT. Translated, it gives CATRLRAVDDTEAFF.

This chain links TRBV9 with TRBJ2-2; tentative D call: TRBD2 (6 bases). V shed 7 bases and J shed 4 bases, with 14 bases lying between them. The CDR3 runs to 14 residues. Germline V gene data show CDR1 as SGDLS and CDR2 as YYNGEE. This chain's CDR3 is CASDILRGTGELFF. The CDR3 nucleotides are TGTGCCAGCGACATACTGCGGGGCACCGGGGAGCTGTTTTTT.

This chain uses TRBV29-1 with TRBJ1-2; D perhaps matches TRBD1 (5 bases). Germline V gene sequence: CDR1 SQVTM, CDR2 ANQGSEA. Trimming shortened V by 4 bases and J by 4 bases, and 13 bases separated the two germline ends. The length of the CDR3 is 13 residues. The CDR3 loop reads CSVGWGPFYGYTF. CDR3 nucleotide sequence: TGCAGCGTTGGTTGGGGCCCGTTCTATGGCTACACCTTC. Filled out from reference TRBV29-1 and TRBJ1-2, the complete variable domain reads SAVISQKPSRDICQRGTSLTIQCQVDSQVTMMFWYRQQPGQSLTLIATANQGSEATYESGFVIDKFPISRPNLTFSTLTVSNMSPEDSSIYLCSVGWGPFYGYTFGSGTRLTVV.

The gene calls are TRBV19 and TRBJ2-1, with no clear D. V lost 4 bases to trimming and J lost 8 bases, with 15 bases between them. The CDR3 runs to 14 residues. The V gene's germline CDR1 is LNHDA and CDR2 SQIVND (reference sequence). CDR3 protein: CASSNRASADEQFF. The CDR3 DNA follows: TGTGCCAGTAGTAACCGGGCCTCGGCCGATGAGCAGTTCTTC.

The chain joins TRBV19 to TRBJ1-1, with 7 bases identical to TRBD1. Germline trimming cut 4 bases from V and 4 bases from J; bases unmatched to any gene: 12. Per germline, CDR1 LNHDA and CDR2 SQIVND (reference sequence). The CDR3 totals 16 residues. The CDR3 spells CASSNPRQGGSTEAFF. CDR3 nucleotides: TGTGCCAGTAGTAACCCTCGACAGGGAGGGTCCACTGAAGCTTTCTTT. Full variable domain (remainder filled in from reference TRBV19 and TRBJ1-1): DGGITQSPKYLFRKEGQNVTLSCEQNLNHDAMYWYRQDPGQGLRLIYYSQIVNDFQKGDIAEGYSVSREKKESFPLTVTSAQKNPTAFYLCASSNPRQGGSTEAFFGQGTRLTVV.

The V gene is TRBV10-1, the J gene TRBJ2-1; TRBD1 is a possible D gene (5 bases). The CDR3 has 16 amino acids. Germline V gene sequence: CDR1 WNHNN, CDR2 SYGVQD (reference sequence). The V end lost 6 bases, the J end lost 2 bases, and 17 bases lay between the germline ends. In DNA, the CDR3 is TGCGCCAGCAGCCCTTTCCCCCTGACAGCCTACAATGAGCAGTTCTTC. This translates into CASSPFPLTAYNEQFF.

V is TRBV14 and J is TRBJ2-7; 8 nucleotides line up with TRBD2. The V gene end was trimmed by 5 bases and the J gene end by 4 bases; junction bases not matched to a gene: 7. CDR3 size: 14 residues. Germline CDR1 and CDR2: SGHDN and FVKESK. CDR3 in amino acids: CASSVIAGNYEQYF. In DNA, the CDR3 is TGTGCCAGCAGCGTGATAGCGGGGAATTACGAGCAGTACTTC.

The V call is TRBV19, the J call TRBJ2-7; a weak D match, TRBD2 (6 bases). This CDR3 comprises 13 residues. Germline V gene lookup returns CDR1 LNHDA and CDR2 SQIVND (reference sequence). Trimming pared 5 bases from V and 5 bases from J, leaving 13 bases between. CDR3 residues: CASSLWRGNEQYF. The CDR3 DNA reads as TGTGCCAGTAGTTTATGGAGGGGCAACGAGCAGTACTTC.

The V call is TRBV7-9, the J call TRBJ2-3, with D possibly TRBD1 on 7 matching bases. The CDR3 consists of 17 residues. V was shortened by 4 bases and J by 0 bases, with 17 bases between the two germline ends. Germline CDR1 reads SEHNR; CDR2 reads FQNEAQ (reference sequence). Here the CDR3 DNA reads TGTGCCAGCAGCTCAAGGGGGCGGGACGCTAGCACAGATACGCAGTATTTT. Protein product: CASSSRGRDASTDTQYF.

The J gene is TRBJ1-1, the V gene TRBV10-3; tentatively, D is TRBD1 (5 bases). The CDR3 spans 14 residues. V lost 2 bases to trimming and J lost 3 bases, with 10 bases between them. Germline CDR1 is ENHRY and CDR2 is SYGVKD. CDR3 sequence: CAISETWGYTEAFF. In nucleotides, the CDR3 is TGTGCCATCAGTGAGACCTGGGGGTACACTGAAGCTTTCTTT.

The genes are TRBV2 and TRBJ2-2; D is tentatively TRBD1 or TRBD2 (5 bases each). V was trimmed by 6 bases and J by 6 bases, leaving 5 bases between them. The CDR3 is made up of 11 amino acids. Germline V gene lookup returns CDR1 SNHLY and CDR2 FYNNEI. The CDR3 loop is CASRGPGELFF. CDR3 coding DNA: TGTGCCAGCAGGGGACCCGGGGAGCTGTTTTTT.

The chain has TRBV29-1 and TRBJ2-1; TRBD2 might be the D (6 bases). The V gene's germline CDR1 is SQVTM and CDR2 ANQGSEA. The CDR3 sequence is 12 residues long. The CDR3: CGGLESYNEQFF. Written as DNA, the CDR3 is TGCGGAGGGCTGGAGTCCTACAATGAGCAGTTCTTC.

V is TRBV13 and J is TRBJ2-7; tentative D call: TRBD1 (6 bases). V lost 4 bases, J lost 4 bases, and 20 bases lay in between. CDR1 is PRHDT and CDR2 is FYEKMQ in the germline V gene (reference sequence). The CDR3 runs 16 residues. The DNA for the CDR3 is TGTGCCAGCAGCTCGGCGGGTGTTGGCAGGGGATACGAGCAGTACTTC. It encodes CASSSAGVGRGYEQYF.

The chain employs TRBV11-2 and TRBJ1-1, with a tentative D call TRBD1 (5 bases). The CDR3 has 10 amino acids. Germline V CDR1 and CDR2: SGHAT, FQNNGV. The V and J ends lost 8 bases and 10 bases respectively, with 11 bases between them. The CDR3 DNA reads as TGTGCCAGCTCGGGGGAAGGAGCTTTCTTT. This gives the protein CASSGEGAFF.

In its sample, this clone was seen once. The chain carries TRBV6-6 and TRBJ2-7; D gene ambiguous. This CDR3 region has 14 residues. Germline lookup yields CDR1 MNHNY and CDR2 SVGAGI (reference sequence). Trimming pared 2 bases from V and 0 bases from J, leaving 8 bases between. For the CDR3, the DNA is TGTGCCAGCAGTTACGACGGTAGCTCCTACGAGCAGTACTTC. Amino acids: CASSYDGSSYEQYF.

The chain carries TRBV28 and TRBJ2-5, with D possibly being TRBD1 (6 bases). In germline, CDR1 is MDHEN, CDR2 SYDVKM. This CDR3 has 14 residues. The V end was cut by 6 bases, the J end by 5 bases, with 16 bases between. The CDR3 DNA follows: TGTGCCAGCAGAGCGGACAGCCCTCGGGAGACCCAGTACTTC. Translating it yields CASRADSPRETQYF. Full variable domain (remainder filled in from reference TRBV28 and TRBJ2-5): DVKVTQSSRYLVKRTGEKVFLECVQDMDHENMFWYRQDPGLGLRLIYFSYDVKMKEKGDIPEGYSVSREKKERFSLILESASTNQTSMYLCASRADSPRETQYFGPGTRLLVL.

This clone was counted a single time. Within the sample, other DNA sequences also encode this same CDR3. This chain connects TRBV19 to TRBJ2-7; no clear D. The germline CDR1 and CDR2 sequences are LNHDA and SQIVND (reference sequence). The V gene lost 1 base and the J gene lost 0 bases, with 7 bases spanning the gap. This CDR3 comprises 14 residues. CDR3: CASSIGSGSYEQYF. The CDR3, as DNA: TGTGCCAGTAGTATAGGAAGTGGCTCCTACGAGCAGTACTTC.

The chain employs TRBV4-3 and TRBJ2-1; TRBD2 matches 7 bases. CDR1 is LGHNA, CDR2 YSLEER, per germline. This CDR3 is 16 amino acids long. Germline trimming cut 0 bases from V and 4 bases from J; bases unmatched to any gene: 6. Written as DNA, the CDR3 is TGCGCCAGCAGCCAAGAAGCACTAGCGCAGTACAATGAGCAGTTCTTC. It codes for CASSQEALAQYNEQFF.

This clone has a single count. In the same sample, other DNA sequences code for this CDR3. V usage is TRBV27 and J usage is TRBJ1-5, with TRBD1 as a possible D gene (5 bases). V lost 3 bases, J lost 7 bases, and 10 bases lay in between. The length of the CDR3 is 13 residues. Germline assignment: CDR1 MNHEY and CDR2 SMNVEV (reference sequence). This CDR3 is CASSFSGDQPQHF. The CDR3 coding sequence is TGTGCCAGCAGTTTCTCGGGGGACCAGCCCCAGCATTTT.

In DNA, the CDR3 is TGTGCCAGCAGCCACCGGGACAGGGTTGACTATGGCTACACCTTC. This codes for CASSHRDRVDYGYTF. The V call is TRBV5-6, the J call TRBJ1-2; TRBD1 agrees at 9 bases. J lost 3 bases, V lost 4 bases, and 7 bases had no gene match. CDR1 SGHDT and CDR2 YYEEEE come from the germline V gene. The CDR3 contains 15 residues.